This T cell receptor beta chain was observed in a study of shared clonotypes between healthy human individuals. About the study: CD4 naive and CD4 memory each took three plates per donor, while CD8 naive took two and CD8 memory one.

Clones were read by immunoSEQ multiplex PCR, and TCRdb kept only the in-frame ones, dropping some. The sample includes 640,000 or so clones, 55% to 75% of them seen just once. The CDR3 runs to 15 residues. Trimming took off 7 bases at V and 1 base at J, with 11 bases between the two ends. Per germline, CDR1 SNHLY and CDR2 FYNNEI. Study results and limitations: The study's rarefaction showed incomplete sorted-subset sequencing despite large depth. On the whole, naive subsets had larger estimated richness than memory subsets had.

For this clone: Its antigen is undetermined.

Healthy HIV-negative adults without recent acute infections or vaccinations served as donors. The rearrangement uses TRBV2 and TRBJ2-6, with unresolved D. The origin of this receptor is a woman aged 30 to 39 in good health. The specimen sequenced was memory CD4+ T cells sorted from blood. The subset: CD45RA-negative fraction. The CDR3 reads CASTPLVSGANVLTF. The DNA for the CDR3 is TGTGCCAGCACCCCACTCGTTTCTGGGGCCAACGTCCTGACTTTC.